The rows below give T cell receptor beta chains drawn from one sample of a study of long-term antiretroviral therapy in people with HIV. Libraries were prepared by immunoSEQ multiplex PCR; TCRdb keeps only in-frame clonotypes and omits some of them. Among tens of thousands of clones listed, roughly 84% were seen once. Source: unsorted PBMCs, taken 3 years after starting antiretroviral therapy. These receptors all stem from a man aged 40-55 years with HIV. Each CDR3 is given with its conserved first and last residue. The order of the fields is D gene, J gene, V gene, clone size, CDR3 protein, CDR3 DNA. D genes are given only for firm matches. Expanded clones are given a class, and other clones once, few, many or no size at all.

NA,TRBJ1-5,TRBV19,few,CASSIGGGWNQPQHF,TGTGCCAGTAGTATAGGAGGGGGGTGGAATCAGCCCCAGCATTTT
TRBD1,TRBJ1-5,TRBV27,NA,CASSPILGTALSNQPQHF,TGTGCCAGCAGTCCAATCCTCGGGACAGCCCTTAGCAATCAGCCCCAGCATTTT
NA,TRBJ1-4,TRBV19,NA,CASSTGVTGEKLFF,TGTGCCAGTAGTACCGGGGTGACGGGTGAAAAACTGTTTTTT
TRBD2,TRBJ2-5,TRBV10-2,NA,CASSTGLAGEETQYF,TGCGCCAGCAGTACGGGTCTAGCGGGAGAAGAGACCCAGTACTTC
TRBD2,TRBJ2-3,TRBV11-2,NA,CASSSSGGARDTQYF,TGTGCCAGCAGCTCAAGCGGGGGGGCCAGAGATACGCAGTATTTT
NA,TRBJ2-7,TRBV6-1,NA,CASSEAHYEQYF,TGTGCCAGCAGTGAAGCGCACTACGAGCAGTACTTC
NA,TRBJ1-1,TRBV7-9,NA,CASSLVLGNTEAFF,TGTGCCAGCAGCTTAGTTTTAGGGAATACTGAAGCTTTCTTT
NA,TRBJ1-3,TRBV28,NA,CASSLPSGNTIYF,TGTGCCAGCAGTTTACCATCTGGAAACACCATATATTTT
NA,TRBJ1-2,TRBV29-1,NA,CSVEDLDGYGYTF,TGCAGCGTTGAAGATCTGGATGGCTATGGCTACACCTTC
TRBD1,TRBJ1-2,TRBV7-9,NA,CASSIPLDRVYGYTF,TGTGCCAGCAGCATACCTCTCGACAGGGTCTATGGCTACACCTTC
TRBD1,TRBJ1-2,TRBV7-9,NA,CASSSSGTGGDGYTF,TGTGCCAGCAGCTCCTCAGGGACAGGAGGAGATGGCTACACCTTC
NA,TRBJ2-1,TRBV19,NA,CASSMNNEQFF,TGTGCCAGTAGTATGAACAATGAGCAGTTCTTC
TRBD2,TRBJ2-3,TRBV5-1,once,CASSLDPSGTSAADTQYF,TGCGCCAGCAGCTTGGATCCTAGCGGGACCAGCGCCGCAGATACGCAGTATTTT
NA,TRBJ2-5,TRBV10-3,NA,CAISARGGVETQYF,TGTGCCATCAGCGCCCGTGGGGGCGTGGAGACCCAGTACTTC
NA,TRBJ2-3,TRBV11-1,NA,CASSVTGARTQYF,TGTGCCAGCAGCGTGACAGGCGCCAGGACGCAGTATTTT
NA,TRBJ2-3,TRBV10-3,NA,CAISEPKADTQYF,TGTGCCATCAGTGAGCCTAAGGCAGATACGCAGTATTTT
NA,TRBJ1-5,TRBV29-1,NA,CSVATGGGDQPQHF,TGCAGCGTTGCCACGGGAGGGGGTGACCAGCCCCAGCATTTT
NA,TRBJ2-4,TRBV11-3,once,CASSLGLGYIQYF,TGTGCCAGCAGCTTGGGCCTAGGATACATTCAGTACTTC
TRBD1,TRBJ2-7,TRBV2,NA,CASTGTGGTYEQYF,TGTGCCAGCACCGGGACAGGGGGGACCTACGAGCAGTACTTC
NA,TRBJ1-2,TRBV7-2,NA,CASSPAGAGYGYTF,TGTGCCAGCAGCCCCGCGGGGGCAGGGTATGGCTACACCTTC
TRBD1,TRBJ1-3,TRBV6-1,NA,CASSGHPGTGDSGNTIYF,TGTGCCAGCAGTGGACACCCCGGGACAGGGGATTCTGGAAACACCATATATTTT
NA,TRBJ2-2,TRBV5-1,NA,CASSQGSANTGELFF,TGCGCCAGCAGCCAGGGGTCGGCGAACACCGGGGAGCTGTTTTTT
TRBD1,TRBJ1-1,TRBV5-1,NA,CASSSAVPGQGAGTEAFF,TGCGCCAGCAGCTCCGCGGTTCCGGGACAGGGGGCGGGCACTGAAGCTTTCTTT
NA,TRBJ1-1,TRBV5-8,NA,CASSTTRNTEAFF,TGTGCCAGCAGCACGACCAGGAACACTGAAGCTTTCTTT
NA,TRBJ2-7,TRBV5-5,once,CASSYGGRDYEQYF,TGTGCCAGCAGCTACGGAGGGCGGGACTACGAGCAGTACTTC
NA,TRBJ2-3,TRBV10-1,NA,CASSTTTDTQYF,TGCGCCAGCAGTACCACGACAGATACGCAGTATTTT
TRBD2,TRBJ2-1,TRBV5-8,few,CASSFGLAGGEEQFF,TGTGCCAGCAGCTTTGGACTAGCGGGGGGGGAGGAGCAGTTCTTC
NA,TRBJ1-2,TRBV19,NA,CASSFARKINYGYTF,TGTGCCAGTAGTTTCGCCCGAAAAATTAACTATGGCTACACCTTC
TRBD1,TRBJ1-2,TRBV5-6,NA,CASSFGTGINYGYTF,TGTGCCAGCAGCTTCGGGACAGGGATAAACTATGGCTACACCTTC
NA,TRBJ2-3,TRBV30,NA,CAWSVGARGDTQYF,TGTGCCTGGAGTGTTGGGGCTAGAGGGGATACGCAGTATTTT
NA,TRBJ2-7,TRBV6-1,few,CASSEANRYYEQYF,TGTGCCAGCAGTGAAGCAAACAGGTACTACGAGCAGTACTTC
NA,TRBJ1-5,TRBV4-2,NA,CASSQYTGNQPQHF,TGTGCCAGCAGCCAATATACGGGTAATCAGCCCCAGCATTTT
NA,TRBJ1-1,TRBV2,NA,CASRRQTNTEAFF,TGTGCCAGCAGGCGACAGACGAACACTGAAGCTTTCTTT
NA,TRBJ2-5,TRBV15,NA,CATSRGLIQETQYF,TGTGCCACCAGCAGAGGGCTTATACAAGAGACCCAGTACTTC
NA,TRBJ2-3,TRBV7-8,NA,CASSPVFGGGPRTDTQYF,TGTGCCAGCAGCCCAGTTTTCGGAGGCGGACCACGCACAGATACGCAGTATTTT
TRBD1,TRBJ1-3,TRBV19,NA,CASSIKGDRGLRGNTIYF,TGTGCCAGTAGTATAAAAGGGGACAGGGGGCTTAGAGGAAACACCATATATTTT
TRBD1,TRBJ2-7,TRBV9,NA,CASSVGEGGHIRTYEQYF,TGTGCCAGCAGCGTAGGAGAAGGGGGCCACATTAGGACCTACGAGCAGTACTTC
NA,TRBJ1-1,TRBV30,NA,CAWRRTGQTNTEAFF,TGTGCCTGGAGACGTACCGGGCAGACGAACACTGAAGCTTTCTTT
NA,TRBJ1-1,TRBV18,NA,CASSPGFPEAFF,TGTGCCAGCTCACCGGGCTTCCCTGAAGCTTTCTTT
NA,TRBJ1-5,TRBV6-6,once,CASSPLGGVSNQPQHF,TGTGCCAGCAGTCCCCTAGGAGGGGTGAGCAATCAGCCCCAGCATTTT
NA,TRBJ2-7,TRBV18,NA,CASSPPVSGVYEQYF,TGTGCCAGCTCACCACCGGTCAGTGGTGTCTACGAGCAGTACTTC
NA,TRBJ2-6,TRBV19,NA,CATIAGANVLTF,TGTGCCACTATTGCGGGGGCCAACGTCCTGACTTTC
NA,TRBJ1-2,TRBV9,NA,CASSVDRGFYGYTF,TGTGCCAGCAGCGTAGATAGGGGATTCTATGGCTACACCTTC
NA,TRBJ1-1,TRBV5-6,once,CASSLGGRAFF,TGTGCCAGCAGCTTGGGGGGTCGAGCTTTCTTT
NA,TRBJ2-3,TRBV5-6,once,CASKRTGGGSDTQYF,TGTGCCAGCAAAAGGACAGGAGGAGGGTCCGATACGCAGTATTTT
TRBD2,TRBJ2-7,TRBV6-1,NA,CASSKTSGPYEQYF,TGTGCCAGCAGCAAGACTAGCGGTCCCTACGAGCAGTACTTC
NA,TRBJ1-5,TRBV30,NA,CAWSVSGLLNQPQHF,TGTGCCTGGAGTGTAAGCGGCTTACTCAATCAGCCCCAGCATTTT
NA,TRBJ1-1,TRBV29-1,NA,CSVDTEAFF,TGCAGCGTTGACACTGAAGCTTTCTTT
NA,TRBJ2-7,TRBV7-6,NA,CASSPTLGANEQYF,TGTGCCAGCAGCCCAACCCTCGGGGCCAACGAGCAGTACTTC
NA,TRBJ1-6,TRBV27,NA,CASSLRVDVFSPLHF,TGTGCCAGCAGTTTGAGGGTAGATGTTTTTTCACCCCTCCACTTT